This T cell receptor beta chain was identified in a study of identical twins. General study results and limits: Models, which agreed with sharing between unrelated individuals, nonetheless underestimated the out-of-frame TCR alpha sharing seen in monozygotic twins. Weaker excess sharing between twins was seen in beta out-of-frame sequences.

Donors uniformly comprised healthy Caucasians. cDNA carried unique molecular identifiers, and a universal primer site was added by template switching. TCRdb fed the 5' RACE reads into MiXCR, producing one record per CDR3 protein. Among 420,000 or so distinct CDR3 sequences, roughly 20% were seen once, and the ten largest hold 12%. Germline V gene sequence: CDR1 KGHDR, CDR2 SFDVKD. With 1 base removed from V and 5 bases from J, the gap between germline ends came to 13 bases. The CDR3 extends over 15 amino acids. As to this clonotype: Antigen unknown.

The specimen sequenced was naive T cells sorted from blood. The V and J genes are TRBV24-1 and TRBJ2-5; D gene unclear. The receptor was isolated from a man aged 50 to 60 in good health. The chain's CDR3 is CATSDLGSGEETQYF. The CDR3 coding sequence is TGTGCCACCAGTGATTTAGGCTCAGGCGAGGAGACCCAGTACTTC.